The following is a T cell receptor beta chain sequence with its context. Its recognized antigen is unknown. Per-nucleotide qualities are absent, and no much larger clonotype sits a single base away. Participants were included only if at least one PBMC sample before ART initiation and at least two post-ART samples were available. Every participant with HIV received treatment in the United States of America. Cryopreserved samples of about 0.95-11 million PBMC were thawed and washed before DNA extraction. At the time of the earliest PBMC sample, participants with HIV were aged between about 23 and 54 years. PBMC samples from each participant spanned 1-4 timepoints before ART initiation and 2-8 timepoints after ART initiation, with a median of 7 samples. Serial HIV viral load, CD4+ T-cell count, ART history and demographic data were obtained for every participant. Genomic DNA was extracted from unsorted PBMC with a Qiagen kit on a QIAcube, processed in batches of 12 samples.

Its CDR3 holds 15 amino acids, cysteine through phenylalanine. Left in the record is the CDR3 DNA by itself, 45 bases read in frame from the first base. At the junction V is shortened by 7 bases and J by 1 base, with 13 bases in between. CDR1 SGHTA and CDR2 FQGNSA were looked up in the germline V gene. Sequencing of the TRB variable region was done with the immunoSEQ hsTCRB v3.0 assay at survey level resolution. TRB sequencing targeted a depth of roughly 35,000-55,000 T-cell genomes per sample. TRB libraries were pooled and sequenced on an Illumina MiSeq using a v3 150-cycle kit. In the original analysis: Analysis of repertoires was carried out in R inside a reproducible Nextflow workflow spanning QC, data transformation and analysis. Custom analyses were implemented in LymphoSeq2, an R package for AIRR-Seq data exploration. Several samples that yielded fewer than 5000 total TRB sequences were excluded, so that under 200 HIV repertoires were analyzed. Among the approximately 180 HIV repertoires that were kept, 59 were collected before ART initiation and 120 to 140 were collected after ART initiation. Repertoires were downsampled to 5000 TRB nucleotide sequences, and summary statistics were averaged over 100 downsampling iterations. The analysis kept only TRB sequences whose CDR3 regions were at least seven amino acids long. Diversity was assessed using a clonality score derived from Shannon entropy and using the Gini coefficient. In the repertoire networks, any two of the top 5000 CDR3 amino acid sequences were linked whenever the two sequences differed by an edit distance of one. GLIPH2 predicted antigen specificity groups and MHC restriction for TRB CDR3 amino acid sequences. To flag known associations with CMV, EBV, HIV or tissue antigens, CDR3 amino acid sequences were compared against VDJdb and McPAS-TCR. Pre-ART, post-ART and control groups were compared with Wilcoxon signed-rank tests and Holm-Bonferroni correction. TCRdb stores this immuneACCESS table with in-frame sequences only. Part of the clones is absent; in the studies checked, under half of the shortfall reflects unresolved V genes, and no reason is known for the rest. That table is the source of V, J and clone size, and D and trimming were worked out from the DNA. Counted in this sample were tens of thousands of clones; roughly nine tenths of them appeared once. Less than 8.5% of the sample is taken by the ten largest.

This sample stems from a study of long-term antiretroviral therapy in people with HIV (dated by TCRdb to between 2022 and 2023). Background for the entire study: Collection of the earliest samples took place about a decade ahead of the 2015 WHO recommendation for immediate ART, at a time when ART was typically delayed until CD4 counts fell. A retrospective serial study tested whether changes in peripheral blood TRB repertoire composition and diversity were associated with ART initiation and durable HIV suppression. Of the roughly 30 participants with HIV, eleven were female. No cross-contamination during QIAcube processing turned up in test extractions that ran a monoclonal T-cell line alongside approximately 35 polyclonal samples. The cohort contributed over 150 cryopreserved PBMC samples from about 31 adults with confirmed HIV infection, collected serially over a mean of approximately 6 years (range 1-12).

The full study reports these points: Because pre-ART samples had limited cell numbers, unsorted PBMC were profiled rather than sorted CD4+ and CD8+ T cells. The samples were dated from about 2004 to 2018, and the ART regimens that were used may be less effective than current ART regimens. Limited PBMC availability meant only the TCR beta chain was sequenced, without alpha chain pairing. Inferences about post-ART repertoire changes are limited because no data were available on ART adherence, viral resistance or therapy changes. At every time point, the repertoire was dominated by expanded TRB clones first identified before ART initiation, although this dominance fluctuated and, in many PLHIV, declined after ART. HIV repertoires had narrower CDR3 length ranges than controls, and the network structure suggested an antigen-experienced repertoire that shifted only slightly toward naive after ART. A significant increase in TRB diversity was found to be associated with ART initiation, although TRB diversity was observed to remain significantly below that of transplant donor controls even after long-term ART.

The material was unsorted PBMCs, obtained around 5 years before starting antiretroviral therapy. The rearranged segments are TRBV7-2 and TRBJ2-2; TRBD2 is a possible D gene, resting on 7 matching bases. The clonotype originates from a man aged 50-59 years with HIV. The DNA sequence is TGTGCCAGCACAATGAGGGGGGGGAACACCGGGGAGCTGTTTTTT. Its translation is CASTMRGGNTGELFF.